These T cell receptor beta chains were read from a single sample in a study of cytomegalovirus exposure and HLA in healthy donors. Data came from immunoSEQ multiplex PCR; TCRdb stores just in-frame clones and leaves some out. This sample has over 100,000 clones, with about 9.2% found just once. Sequenced sample: PBMCs. The source is a middle-aged woman in good health and CMV-seropositive. CDR3s include the opening cysteine and the closing phenylalanine or tryptophan. D genes are given only for firm matches. Rows give clone size only sometimes, using once, few, many, or a class for an expanded clone.

clone_size j_call d_call v_call cdr3_aa cdr3_nt
NA TRBJ1-4 NA TRBV5-6 CASSFGQTSTNEKLFF TGTGCCAGCAGCTTCGGACAGACATCAACTAATGAAAAACTGTTTTTT
few TRBJ2-7 TRBD1 TRBV5-5 CASSGTGIYEQYF TGTGCCAGCAGCGGGACAGGGATCTACGAGCAGTACTTC
NA TRBJ1-4 NA TRBV5-1 CASSRDPGVGEKLFF TGCGCCAGCAGCCGCGACCCAGGGGTTGGCGAAAAACTGTTTTTT
few TRBJ1-5 NA TRBV5-8 CASSLEGSGQPQHF TGTGCCAGCAGCTTGGAAGGGAGCGGTCAGCCCCAGCATTTT
few TRBJ1-6 NA TRBV2 CASSAMEGGVNSPLHF TGTGCCAGCAGCGCCATGGAGGGTGGGGTTAATTCACCCCTCCACTTT
few TRBJ2-7 TRBD2 TRBV6-5 CASSYSVAGLSNEQYF TGTGCCAGCAGTTACTCGGTAGCGGGGTTGTCGAACGAGCAGTACTTC
few TRBJ2-5 NA TRBV5-8 CASSLWGQGPETQYF TGTGCCAGCAGCTTGTGGGGGCAAGGGCCAGAGACCCAGTACTTC
few TRBJ2-7 TRBD1 TRBV6-5 CASSYLGGQTDEQYF TGTGCCAGCAGTTACCTAGGGGGCCAAACGGACGAGCAGTACTTC
NA TRBJ1-2 NA TRBV7-5 CVRSSLRGQANSFPHGYTF TGTGTCAGAAGCTCCCTTCGGGGTCAGGCTAATTCATTCCCCCATGGCTACACCTTC
NA TRBJ2-5 TRBD1 TRBV7-9 CASSRRTGVQETQYF TGTGCCAGCAGCCGTAGGACAGGGGTCCAAGAGACCCAGTACTTC
few TRBJ1-3 TRBD1 TRBV9 CASSGGTARAGNTIYF TGTGCCAGCAGCGGGGGGACAGCGAGAGCTGGAAACACCATATATTTT
NA TRBJ1-2 NA TRBV19 CASSIDHRVPYTF TGTGCCAGTAGTATAGATCACAGGGTTCCCTACACCTTC
NA TRBJ1-4 NA TRBV19 CASSILEGTNEKLFF TGTGCCAGTAGTATACTAGAGGGAACTAATGAAAAACTGTTTTTT
NA TRBJ2-7 TRBD1 TRBV18 CASSRQGSSSYEQYF TGTGCCAGCTCAAGACAGGGTTCGAGCTCCTACGAGCAGTACTTC
few TRBJ2-7 TRBD1 TRBV29-1 CSVIAGTALYEQYF TGCAGTGTGATAGCCGGGACAGCACTATACGAGCAGTACTTC
few TRBJ2-3 TRBD2 TRBV7-2 CASNLAGGPVDTQYF TGTGCCAGCAACCTAGCGGGGGGGCCGGTAGATACGCAGTATTTT
few TRBJ2-7 NA TRBV5-1 CASSLTGFYEQYF TGCGCCAGCAGCCTGACAGGATTCTACGAGCAGTACTTC
NA TRBJ2-5 NA TRBV9 CASSRGETQYF TGTGCCAGCAGTAGGGGGGAGACCCAGTACTTC
few TRBJ2-1 NA TRBV6-5 CASSYSIGGTYNEQFF TGTGCCAGCAGTTACTCGATCGGGGGAACCTACAATGAGCAGTTCTTC
few TRBJ1-2 NA TRBV9 CASSSRPEAAALNGYTF TGTGCCAGCAGCTCCCGCCCGGAGGCAGCCGCTTTAAATGGCTACACCTTC
NA TRBJ2-1 NA TRBV5-6 CASSLGPTYNEQFF TGTGCCAGCAGCTTGGGGCCCACATACAATGAGCAGTTCTTC
NA TRBJ2-7 NA TRBV7-9 CASSLTVHEQYF TGTGCCAGCAGCTTAACAGTTCACGAGCAGTACTTC
NA TRBJ1-5 TRBD1 TRBV19 CASSMGTGLKPQHF TGTGCCAGTAGTATGGGGACAGGGCTGAAGCCCCAGCATTTT
few TRBJ2-7 TRBD1 TRBV5-6 CASSLALDRGSYEQYF TGTGCCAGCAGCTTGGCACTGGACAGGGGCTCCTACGAGCAGTACTTC
NA TRBJ1-1 NA TRBV6-6 CASSYVGRDTEAFF TGTGCCAGCAGTTACGTGGGGAGGGACACTGAAGCTTTCTTT
NA TRBJ2-1 TRBD1 TRBV12-5 CASGTGGTYNEQFF TGTGCTAGTGGGACAGGGGGAACCTACAATGAGCAGTTCTTC
few TRBJ2-1 TRBD2 TRBV5-1 CASSLESSGTHEQFF TGCGCCAGCAGCTTGGAGTCTAGCGGGACGCATGAGCAGTTCTTC
once TRBJ2-2 NA TRBV10-2 CAPRGSGNTGELFF TGCGCCCCCCGGGGAAGCGGGAACACCGGGGAGCTGTTTTTT
NA TRBJ2-5 TRBD1 TRBV5-1 CASRAPTGGREIETQYF TGCGCCAGCAGGGCACCGACAGGGGGACGAGAGATTGAGACCCAGTACTTC
few TRBJ2-2 TRBD2 TRBV5-1 CASSAPTSGDVIGELFF TGCGCCAGCAGCGCTCCGACTAGCGGGGATGTAATCGGGGAGCTGTTTTTT
NA TRBJ2-1 NA TRBV4-1 CASSQVAAPTYNEQFF TGCGCCAGCAGCCAAGTAGCGGCCCCTACCTACAATGAGCAGTTCTTC
NA TRBJ2-3 NA TRBV7-9 CASSPYPGSPSTDTQYF TGTGCCAGCAGCCCTTACCCAGGCAGCCCGAGCACAGATACGCAGTATTTT
few TRBJ2-2 NA TRBV6-5 CASRVTRATGELFF TGTGCCAGCAGGGTGACTAGGGCCACCGGGGAGCTGTTTTTT
few TRBJ1-1 TRBD1 TRBV19 CASRTGSATEAFF TGTGCCAGCAGGACAGGGTCGGCCACTGAAGCTTTCTTT
NA TRBJ2-1 TRBD1 TRBV25-1 CASSEYGGTGDNEQFF TGTGCCAGCAGTGAATATGGAGGGACAGGGGACAATGAGCAGTTCTTC
few TRBJ2-4 TRBD1 TRBV2 CASSEDGQGVNIQYF TGTGCCAGCAGTGAAGACGGACAGGGGGTGAACATTCAGTACTTC
few TRBJ2-5 NA TRBV5-4 CASSGGGDRETQYF TGTGCCAGCAGCGGGGGAGGGGACAGGGAGACCCAGTACTTC
NA TRBJ1-2 NA TRBV2 CASSAGGREKEGYTF TGTGCCAGCAGTGCCGGCGGCAGAGAGAAGGAGGGCTACACCTTC
NA TRBJ1-5 TRBD1 TRBV6-5 CASSYRGLIQPQHF TGTGCCAGCAGTTACAGGGGGCTTATTCAGCCCCAGCATTTT
NA TRBJ2-7 NA TRBV5-1 CASSQDIAYEQYF TGCGCTAGCAGCCAGGACATTGCCTACGAGCAGTACTTC
NA TRBJ1-1 NA TRBV5-6 CASSYGQTENTEAFF TGTGCCAGCAGCTATGGACAAACAGAGAACACTGAAGCTTTCTTT
NA TRBJ2-6 TRBD1 TRBV5-1 CASSFWGTGGSGANVLTF TGCGCCAGCAGTTTCTGGGGGACAGGGGGCTCTGGGGCCAACGTCCTGACTTTC
few TRBJ2-1 NA TRBV4-2 CASSQDAREVDNEQFF TGTGCCAGCAGCCAAGATGCTAGGGAGGTTGACAATGAGCAGTTCTTC